This T cell receptor beta chain was sequenced for a study of blood T cell repertoires in COVID-19. Sequenced by immunoSEQ multiplex PCR; TCRdb stores in-frame clones only, minus some. The repertoire consists of hundreds of thousands of clones, with around 88% occurring once and the leading ten covering roughly 1.2%. V lost 1 base and J lost 4, with 8 bases in between. This CDR3 is 14 amino acids long. Germline CDR1 SGHTA, CDR2 FQGNSA. The sequence came from a woman in her thirties or forties with acute COVID-19. The V call is TRBV7-2, the J call TRBJ1-5, with D maybe TRBD1 (5 bases). Sequenced material: PBMCs or T cells enriched from blood (not recorded which). In DNA, the CDR3 is TGTGCCAGCAGCTTAGTCAGGGAAAATCAGCCCCAGCATTTT. The encoded protein is CASSLVRENQPQHF.